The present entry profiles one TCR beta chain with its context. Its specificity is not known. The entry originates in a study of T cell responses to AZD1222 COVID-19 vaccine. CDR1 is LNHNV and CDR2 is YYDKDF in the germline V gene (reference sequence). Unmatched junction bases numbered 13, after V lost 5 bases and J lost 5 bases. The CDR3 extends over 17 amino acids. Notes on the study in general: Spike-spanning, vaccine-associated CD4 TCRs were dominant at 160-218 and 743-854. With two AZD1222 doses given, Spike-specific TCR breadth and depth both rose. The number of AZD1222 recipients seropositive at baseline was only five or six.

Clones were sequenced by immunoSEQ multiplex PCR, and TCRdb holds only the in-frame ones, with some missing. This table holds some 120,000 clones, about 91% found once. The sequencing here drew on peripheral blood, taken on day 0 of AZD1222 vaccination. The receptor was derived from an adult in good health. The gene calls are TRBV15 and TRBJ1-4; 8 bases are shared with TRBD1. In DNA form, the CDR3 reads TGTGCCACCAGCTCTACTACAGGGGGGCAATCGAATGAAAAACTGTTTTTT. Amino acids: CATSSTTGGQSNEKLFF.